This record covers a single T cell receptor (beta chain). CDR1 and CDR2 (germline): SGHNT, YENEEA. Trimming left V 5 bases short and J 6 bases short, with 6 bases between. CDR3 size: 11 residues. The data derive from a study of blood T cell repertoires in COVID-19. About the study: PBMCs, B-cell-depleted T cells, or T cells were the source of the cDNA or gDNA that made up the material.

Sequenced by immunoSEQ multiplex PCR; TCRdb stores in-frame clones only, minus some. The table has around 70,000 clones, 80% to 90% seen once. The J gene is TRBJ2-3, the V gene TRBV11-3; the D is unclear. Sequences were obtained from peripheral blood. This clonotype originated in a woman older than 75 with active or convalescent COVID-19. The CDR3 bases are TGTGCCAGCAGCCTTTCGGATACGCAGTATTTT. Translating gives CASSLSDTQYF.